This T cell receptor (beta chain) was sequenced in a study of human T cells and chemical hapten exposure. In the study overall: Mostly female, the patients presented with alopecia areata, totalis or universalis.

TCRdb used MiXCR to reprocess the RACE reads, holding one entry per CDR3 protein. This table has fewer than 300,000 distinct CDR3 sequences, around 7.7% appearing once. Findings of the study overall: With DPC sensitization, TCRs exceeding 1 in 1000 frequency showed no change.

Sample time point: pre-sensitization, week 0. The treatment was: therapeutic diphenylcyclopropenone sensitization with weekly scalp DPC. In regard to this clonotype: The target antigen is unknown. A much larger clone differs by one base, so this may be a read error.

The CDR3 consists of 14 residues. The germline gives CDR1 DFQATT, CDR2 SNEGSKA (reference sequence). The sample here was whole blood, taken in connection with sensitization to the hapten diphenylcyclopropenone (DPC). This chain uses TRBV20-1 with TRBJ2-5, with TRBD1 matching 7 bases. This TCR was sampled from a man younger than 35 with alopecia areata. Some clones in this sample may be carry-over from other donors' samples. CDR3 nucleotides: TGCAGTACTAGAGACCCGGGACAGCAAGAGACCCAGTACTTC. Its protein is CSTRDPGQQETQYF.